These 5 T cell receptor beta chains share one sample of origin, sequenced in a study of identical twins. TCRdb re-derived calls from the 5' RACE reads in MiXCR, one entry per CDR3 protein. This table holds around 100,000 distinct CDR3 sequences, less than 6.5% found once. The sample comprised memory T cells sorted from blood. These receptors were taken from a woman in her fifties or sixties in good health.

Details on this clonotype: Sequence at one end of the junction differs from germline and may be a read error. J is TRBJ2-7 and V is TRBV11-2; TRBD2 matches 7 bases. CDR3 length: 13 amino acids. Germline V CDR1 and CDR2: SGHAT, FQNNGV. The CDR3 spells CASRFPGGNEQYF. The CDR3 nucleotides read TGTGCCAGCCGCTTTCCGGGAGGTAACGAGCAGTACTTC.

V gene TRBV3-1 combines with J gene TRBJ2-4, with 9 bases fitting TRBD2. The germline V gene encodes CDR1 LGHDT and CDR2 YNNKEL (reference sequence). The CDR3 length is 16 residues. The trim removed 0 bases at V and 8 bases at J, leaving 8 bases unmatched. CDR3 amino acids: CASSQEFSGSGDIQYF. The CDR3 bases are TGTGCCAGCAGCCAAGAGTTTAGCGGGAGTGGAGACATTCAGTACTTC.

This clonotype was counted many times. This chain uses TRBV7-8 with TRBJ1-1, with D unresolved. Germline CDR1 is SGHVS and CDR2 is FQNEAQ. The ends were cut back, 4 bases at V and 3 bases at J, with 18 bases in the middle. The CDR3 length is 16 residues. CDR3: CASSYSRKISYTEAFF. In DNA, the CDR3 is TGTGCCAGCAGCTACTCTCGGAAAATTTCCTACACTGAAGCTTTCTTT.

This clonotype was observed at least ten times. The genes are TRBV12-3 or TRBV12-4 and TRBJ1-5, with D unresolved. V was pared by 1 base and J by 3 bases, with 7 bases between. The CDR3 totals 14 residues. The CDR3 region has the DNA TGTGCCAGCAGTTTAGTCGGTTTCAATCAGCCCCAGCATTTT. Translated: CASSLVGFNQPQHF.

This clonotype was picked up many times. This chain connects TRBV12-3 or TRBV12-4 to TRBJ2-1; D is perhaps TRBD1 or TRBD2 (5 bases each). V lost 7 bases and J lost 1, with 14 bases in between. There are 15 residues in the CDR3. The DNA of the CDR3 is TGTGCCAGCACCCGGGACGGAGTGTCCTACAATGAGCAGTTCTTC. Translated: CASTRDGVSYNEQFF.